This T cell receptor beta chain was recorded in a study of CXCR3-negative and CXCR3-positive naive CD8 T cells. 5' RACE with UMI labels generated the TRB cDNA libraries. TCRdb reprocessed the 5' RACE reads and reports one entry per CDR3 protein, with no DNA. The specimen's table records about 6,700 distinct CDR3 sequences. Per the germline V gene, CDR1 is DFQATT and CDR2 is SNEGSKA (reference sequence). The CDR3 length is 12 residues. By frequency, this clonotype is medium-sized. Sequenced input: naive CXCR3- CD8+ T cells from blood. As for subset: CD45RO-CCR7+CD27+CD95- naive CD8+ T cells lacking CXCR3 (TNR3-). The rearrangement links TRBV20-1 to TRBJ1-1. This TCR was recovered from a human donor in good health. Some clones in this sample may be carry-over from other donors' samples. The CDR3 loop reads CSVPDSNTEAFF.